Presented here are 13 T cell receptor beta chains from one specimen sequenced in a study of cytomegalovirus exposure and HLA in healthy donors. PCR used 60 Vbeta primers and 13 Jbeta primers. Generated by immunoSEQ multiplex PCR, the TCRdb table keeps only in-frame clones and is missing some. This table holds 150,000 to 200,000 clones, roughly 76% found once. Material: PBMCs. Source of these receptors: a human donor in good health.

This clone was detected only once. DNA for the CDR3: TGTGCCAGCAGTGACGGAGGGGCTAGGGGTGAAAAACTGTTTTTT. It yields the protein CASSDGGARGEKLFF. The chain employs TRBV25-1 and TRBJ1-4, with a possible D match to TRBD1 (5 bases). V dropped 3 bases and J dropped 7 bases, with 15 bases sitting between them. CDR1 MGHDK and CDR2 SYGVNS come from the germline V gene. CDR3 length: 15 residues.

This clone has a single count. This sequence joins TRBV20-1 and TRBJ2-1; TRBD2 agrees at 9 bases. The germline V gene encodes CDR1 DFQATT and CDR2 SNEGSKA (reference sequence). The V gene end was trimmed by 2 bases and the J gene end by 15 bases; junction bases not matched to a gene: 5. This CDR3 comprises 11 residues. CDR3 nucleotide sequence: TGCAGTGCTAGACTAGCGGGGAGTCCGTTCTTC. Its protein is CSARLAGSPFF.

This chain joins TRBV6-6 and TRBJ2-7, with D possibly being TRBD1 (6 bases). Germline CDR1 reads MNHNY; CDR2 reads SVGAGI (reference sequence). Trimming took 5 bases from V and 3 from J, leaving 14 bases between them. CDR3 length: 14 residues. In DNA, the CDR3 is TGTGCCAGCAGTCTCCGGGACAAGAACTACGAGCAGTACTTC. Amino acids: CASSLRDKNYEQYF.

The chain has TRBV11-2 and TRBJ2-5; 7 bases align to TRBD2. Germline V CDR1 and CDR2: SGHAT, FQNNGV. The CDR3 loop spans 14 amino acids. J lost 2 bases, V lost 1 base, and 1 base had no gene match. The CDR3 DNA follows: TGTGCCAGCAGCTTAGCGGGGGGACAAGAGACCCAGTACTTC. Protein sequence: CASSLAGGQETQYF.

The chain joins TRBV2 to TRBJ2-7; D is perhaps TRBD2 (6 bases). V lost 3 bases, J lost 5 bases, and 11 bases lay in between. Germline V CDR1 and CDR2: SNHLY, FYNNEI. The CDR3 length is 13 residues. CDR3: CASSDRRADEQYF. The CDR3 DNA sequence: TGTGCCAGCAGTGATCGGAGGGCCGACGAGCAGTACTTC.

This rearrangement joins TRBV19 to TRBJ2-1; 11 bases align to TRBD2. The length of the CDR3 is 14 residues. CDR1 LNHDA and CDR2 SQIVND come from the germline V gene (reference sequence). J gave up 7 bases and V 3 bases, and 2 bases lay outside the gene matches. CDR3 region: CASSISSGGNEQFF. CDR3 DNA: TGTGCCAGTAGTATTTCTAGCGGGGGGAATGAGCAGTTCTTC.

The genes are TRBV2 and TRBJ2-1; TRBD2 matches at 13 bases. Trimming removed 6 bases from V and 2 bases from J; junction bases left unmatched: 4. The germline V gene encodes CDR1 SNHLY and CDR2 FYNNEI. This CDR3 has 16 residues. For the CDR3, the DNA is TGTGCCAGCAGAGAGGGACTAGCGGGGCCCTACAATGAGCAGTTCTTC. This sequence encodes CASREGLAGPYNEQFF.

This clone was counted a single time. The chain has TRBV7-9 and TRBJ2-2; a possible D gene is TRBD1 (6 bases). The V end lost 3 bases, the J end lost 4 bases, and 9 bases lay between the germline ends. The CDR3 contains 14 residues. CDR1 is SEHNR and CDR2 is FQNEAQ in the germline V gene (reference sequence). CDR3 loop: CASSFGTITGELFF. CDR3 nucleotide sequence: TGTGCCAGCAGCTTTGGGACAATCACCGGGGAGCTGTTTTTT.

V gene TRBV7-9 combines with J gene TRBJ2-3; 10 bases line up with TRBD2. Trimming removed 5 bases from V and 3 bases from J; junction bases left unmatched: 5. The germline V gene has CDR1 SEHNR and CDR2 FQNEAQ (reference sequence). The CDR3 length is 15 residues. The CDR3 loop reads CASSHPGLATDTQYF. CDR3 nucleotide sequence: TGTGCCAGCAGCCACCCGGGACTAGCGACAGATACGCAGTATTTT. The whole variable domain, remainder taken from reference TRBV7-9 and TRBJ2-3, is DTGVSQNPRHKITKRGQNVTFRCDPISEHNRLYWYRQTLGQGPEFLTYFQNEAQLEKSRLLSDRFSAERPKGSFSTLEIQRTEQGDSAMYLCASSHPGLATDTQYFGPGTRLTVL.

The V and J genes are TRBV19 and TRBJ2-5; TRBD2 agrees at 9 bases. Germline values: CDR1 LNHDA, CDR2 SQIVND (reference sequence). The CDR3 is made up of 16 amino acids. J gave up 5 bases and V 0 bases, and 7 bases lay outside the gene matches. The CDR3 DNA sequence: TGTGCCAGTAGTATAGATCCTAGCGGGGTGGGGGAGACCCAGTACTTC. Translation gives CASSIDPSGVGETQYF.

This clone was counted once. Other nucleotide sequences in the sample specify the same CDR3. J is TRBJ1-2 and V is TRBV6-5, with 7 bases matching TRBD1. The CDR3 length is 15 residues. Trimming removed 0 bases from V and 4 bases from J; junction bases left unmatched: 5. Germline-derived CDR1 and CDR2 are MNHEY and SVGAGI. CDR3 amino acids: CASSYSVAGGYGYTF. The CDR3 bases are TGTGCCAGCAGTTACTCGGTCGCAGGGGGCTATGGCTACACCTTC.

The sample holds a few counts of this clone. The V and J genes are TRBV20-1 and TRBJ2-1; D remains ambiguous. Trimming took 6 bases from V and 8 from J, leaving 8 bases between them. Germline CDR1 DFQATT, CDR2 SNEGSKA (reference sequence). The CDR3 has 10 residues. CDR3 residues: CSAVFDEQFF. The CDR3 DNA sequence: TGCAGTGCCGTGTTTGATGAGCAGTTCTTC.

The CDR3 spells CASSSLVRGRETQYF. DNA of the CDR3: TGTGCCAGCAGCTCACTTGTTAGGGGCCGGGAGACCCAGTACTTC. The chain employs TRBV11-2 and TRBJ2-5; TRBD1 might be the D (5 bases). The V and J ends lost 4 bases and 5 bases respectively, with 17 bases between them. CDR3 length: 15 amino acids. Germline CDR1 is SGHAT and CDR2 is FQNNGV.